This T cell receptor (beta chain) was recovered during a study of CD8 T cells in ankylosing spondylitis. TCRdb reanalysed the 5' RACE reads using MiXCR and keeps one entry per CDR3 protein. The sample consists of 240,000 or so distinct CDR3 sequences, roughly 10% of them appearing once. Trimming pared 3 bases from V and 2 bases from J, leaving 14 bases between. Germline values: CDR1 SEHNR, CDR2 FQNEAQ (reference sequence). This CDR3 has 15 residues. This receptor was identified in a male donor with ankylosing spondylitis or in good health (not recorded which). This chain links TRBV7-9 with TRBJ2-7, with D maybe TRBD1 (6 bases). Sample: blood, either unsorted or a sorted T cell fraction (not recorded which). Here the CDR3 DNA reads TGTGCCAGCAGCTTTGCAACAGGGAGACCCTACGAGCAGTACTTC. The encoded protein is CASSFATGRPYEQYF.